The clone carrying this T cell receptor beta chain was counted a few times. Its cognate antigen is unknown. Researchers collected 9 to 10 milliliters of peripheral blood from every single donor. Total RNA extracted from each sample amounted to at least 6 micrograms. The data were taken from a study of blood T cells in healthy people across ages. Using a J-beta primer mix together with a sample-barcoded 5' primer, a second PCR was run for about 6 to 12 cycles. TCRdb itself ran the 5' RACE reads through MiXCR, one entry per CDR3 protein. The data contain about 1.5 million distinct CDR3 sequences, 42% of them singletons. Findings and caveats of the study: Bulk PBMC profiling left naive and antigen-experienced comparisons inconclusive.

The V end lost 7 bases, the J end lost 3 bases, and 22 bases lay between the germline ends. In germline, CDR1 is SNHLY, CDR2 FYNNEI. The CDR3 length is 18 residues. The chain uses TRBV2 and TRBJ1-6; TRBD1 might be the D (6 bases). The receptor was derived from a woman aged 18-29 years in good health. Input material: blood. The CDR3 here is CASIKDRTANLYNSPLHF. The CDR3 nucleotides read TGTGCCAGCATTAAAGACCGGACAGCGAATCTCTATAATTCACCCCTCCACTTT. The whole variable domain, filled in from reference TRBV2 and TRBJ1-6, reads EPEVTQTPSHQVTQMGQEVILRCVPISNHLYFYWYRQILGQKVEFLVSFYNNEISEKSEIFDDQFSVERPDGSNFTLKIRSTKLEDSAMYFCASIKDRTANLYNSPLHFGNGTRLTVT.